This is a list of T cell receptor beta chains from one sample in a study of blood T cell repertoires in COVID-19. Sequenced by immunoSEQ multiplex PCR; TCRdb stores in-frame clones only, minus some. Of some 100,000 clones listed, over 70% are singletons. Source material: peripheral blood. All receptors derive from a woman in her fifties or sixties with acute or convalescent COVID-19. Each CDR3 is given with its conserved first and last residue. Each record gives: CDR3 protein, CDR3 DNA, clone size, J gene, D gene, V gene. The D gene is left open where the match is weak. Only some rows state a clone size, as once, few, many or a class for expanded clones.

CDR3: CASSLGPGQGDEKLFF
DNA: TGTGCCAGCAGCTTAGGACCGGGACAGGGAGATGAAAAACTGTTTTTT
size: -
J: TRBJ1-4
D: TRBD1
V: TRBV25-1

CDR3: CASSPGGLSYEQYF
DNA: TGTGCCAGCAGCCCGGGGGGACTCTCCTACGAGCAGTACTTC
size: -
J: TRBJ2-7
D: TRBD2
V: TRBV2

CDR3: CASSRVAGWEAFF
DNA: TGTGCCAGCAGCCGAGTAGCGGGATGGGAAGCTTTCTTT
size: -
J: TRBJ1-1
D: -
V: TRBV7-3

CDR3: CAWSVKRGGYNEQFF
DNA: TGTGCCTGGAGTGTCAAGCGGGGGGGCTACAATGAGCAGTTCTTC
size: -
J: TRBJ2-1
D: TRBD2
V: TRBV30

CDR3: CASSPRASGSYEQYF
DNA: TGTGCCAGCAGCCCGCGGGCTAGCGGGTCCTACGAGCAGTACTTC
size: -
J: TRBJ2-7
D: TRBD2
V: TRBV7-2

CDR3: CASGTVHAQHF
DNA: TGTGCCAGTGGGACAGTTCACGCCCAGCATTTT
size: many
J: TRBJ1-5
D: TRBD1
V: TRBV28

CDR3: CAWSAGGASGDEQYF
DNA: TGTGCCTGGAGCGCGGGAGGGGCTTCAGGCGACGAGCAGTACTTC
size: -
J: TRBJ2-7
D: TRBD2
V: TRBV30

CDR3: CASSLDRGNGYTF
DNA: TGTGCCAGCAGCTTAGACAGGGGGAACGGCTACACCTTC
size: -
J: TRBJ1-2
D: TRBD1
V: TRBV5-4

CDR3: CASKPRGTGFNYGYTF
DNA: TGTGCCAGCAAGCCCAGGGGGACAGGGTTTAACTATGGCTACACCTTC
size: -
J: TRBJ1-2
D: TRBD1
V: TRBV27

CDR3: CASSRNRDTQETQYF
DNA: TGTGCCAGCTCACGAAACAGGGATACCCAAGAGACCCAGTACTTC
size: -
J: TRBJ2-5
D: -
V: TRBV18

CDR3: CASSLYTTGHYGYTF
DNA: TGTGCCAGCAGCCTATATACGACAGGGCACTATGGCTACACCTTC
size: few
J: TRBJ1-2
D: TRBD1
V: TRBV9

CDR3: CASSRTSGGDIQYF
DNA: TGTGCCAGCTCACGGACTAGCGGGGGAGACATTCAGTACTTC
size: -
J: TRBJ2-4
D: TRBD2
V: TRBV18

CDR3: CASSISVSEAFF
DNA: TGTGCCAGTAGTATTTCGGTTTCAGAAGCTTTCTTT
size: -
J: TRBJ1-1
D: -
V: TRBV19

CDR3: CASSPQQGSMGSPLHF
DNA: TGTGCCAGCAGTCCCCAACAGGGATCTATGGGTTCACCCCTCCACTTT
size: -
J: TRBJ1-6
D: -
V: TRBV2

CDR3: CASSVRSGAEKLFF
DNA: TGTGCCAGCAGCGTCCGGAGCGGGGCCGAAAAACTGTTTTTT
size: -
J: TRBJ1-4
D: -
V: TRBV9

CDR3: CASSLLGGKITDTQYF
DNA: TGTGCCAGCAGCTTACTCGGGGGGAAAATCACAGATACGCAGTATTTT
size: -
J: TRBJ2-3
D: TRBD2
V: TRBV7-3

CDR3: CATSTGPKNIQYF
DNA: TGTGCCACCTCGACAGGGCCTAAAAACATTCAGTACTTC
size: -
J: TRBJ2-4
D: TRBD1
V: TRBV19

CDR3: CASSLAVQGEAFF
DNA: TGTGCCAGCAGCTTAGCTGTACAGGGTGAAGCTTTCTTT
size: few
J: TRBJ1-1
D: -
V: TRBV7-2

CDR3: CASSLAASGGALYF
DNA: TGTGCCAGCAGCTTGGCCGCTAGCGGGGGGGCCTTGTATTTT
size: -
J: TRBJ2-3
D: TRBD2
V: TRBV5-4

CDR3: CASSYPTGELGYTF
DNA: TGTGCCAGCAGCTACCCGACAGGGGAGCTTGGCTACACCTTC
size: -
J: TRBJ1-2
D: TRBD1
V: TRBV5-6

CDR3: CSASLGGSSTDTQYF
DNA: TGCAGTGCTAGTTTAGGCGGGTCTAGCACAGATACGCAGTATTTT
size: once
J: TRBJ2-3
D: -
V: TRBV20-1

CDR3: CASSWGQIYEQYF
DNA: TGTGCCAGCAGCTGGGGACAGATCTACGAGCAGTACTTC
size: once
J: TRBJ2-7
D: TRBD1
V: TRBV7-8

CDR3: CASSFTGGYGYTF
DNA: TGTGCCAGCAGTTTCACAGGCGGCTATGGCTACACCTTC
size: -
J: TRBJ1-2
D: -
V: TRBV27

CDR3: CASSSTGGSTSNQPQHF
DNA: TGTGCCAGCAGTTCGACAGGGGGTAGTACTAGCAATCAGCCCCAGCATTTT
size: -
J: TRBJ1-5
D: TRBD1
V: TRBV6-2/TRBV6-3

CDR3: CASSFLSGGTNTQYF
DNA: TGTGCCAGCAGTTTTTTGAGCGGGGGCACAAATACGCAGTATTTT
size: -
J: TRBJ2-3
D: TRBD2
V: TRBV27

CDR3: CASSLTGHQPLHF
DNA: TGTGCCAGCAGTCTGACAGGGCATCAACCCCTCCACTTT
size: -
J: TRBJ1-6
D: TRBD1
V: TRBV12-3/TRBV12-4

CDR3: CASSVTGYYEQYF
DNA: TGTGCCAGCTCAGTTACAGGCTACTACGAGCAGTACTTC
size: -
J: TRBJ2-7
D: -
V: TRBV18

CDR3: CAISGQGTGNTEAFF
DNA: TGTGCCATCAGTGGACAGGGGACAGGGAACACTGAAGCTTTCTTT
size: -
J: TRBJ1-1
D: TRBD1
V: TRBV10-3

CDR3: CASSQGSLENQPQHF
DNA: TGTGCCAGCAGCCAGGGGTCATTGGAGAATCAGCCCCAGCATTTT
size: -
J: TRBJ1-5
D: -
V: TRBV9

CDR3: CASRRDRDGITEAFF
DNA: TGTGCCTCCCGTAGGGACAGGGATGGAATCACTGAAGCTTTCTTT
size: -
J: TRBJ1-1
D: TRBD1
V: TRBV19

CDR3: CASSLRAGVNTEAFF
DNA: TGTGCCAGCAGCTTGCGCGCAGGGGTCAACACTGAAGCTTTCTTT
size: -
J: TRBJ1-1
D: -
V: TRBV5-5

CDR3: CASRGGFVNSPLHF
DNA: TGTGCCAGTAGAGGGGGTTTCGTTAATTCACCCCTCCACTTT
size: -
J: TRBJ1-6
D: -
V: TRBV19

CDR3: CAWSPQGGQPQHF
DNA: TGTGCCTGGAGTCCACAGGGGGGTCAGCCCCAGCATTTT
size: -
J: TRBJ1-5
D: TRBD1
V: TRBV30

CDR3: CASSRTDRFLYF
DNA: TGTGCCAGCAGCCGAACCGACAGGTTCTTGTACTTC
size: -
J: TRBJ2-7
D: -
V: TRBV7-8

CDR3: CASSRWDRDTEAFF
DNA: TGTGCCAGCAGCCGTTGGGACAGGGACACTGAAGCTTTCTTT
size: -
J: TRBJ1-1
D: TRBD1
V: TRBV3-1/TRBV3-2

CDR3: CASSSLSGGTEAFF
DNA: TGTGCCAGCAGTTCACTTTCAGGGGGCACTGAAGCTTTCTTT
size: -
J: TRBJ1-1
D: TRBD1
V: TRBV6-5

CDR3: CASSLGLRGYSGYTF
DNA: TGCGCCAGCAGCTTGGGACTCCGGGGGTATAGTGGCTACACCTTC
size: -
J: TRBJ1-2
D: -
V: TRBV5-1

CDR3: CASSWGQEHDKYGYTF
DNA: TGTGCCAGCAGCTGGGGACAGGAGCATGATAAATATGGCTACACCTTC
size: -
J: TRBJ1-2
D: TRBD1
V: TRBV5-4

CDR3: CASSYEGSGAFF
DNA: TGTGCCAGCAGTTACGAGGGATCTGGAGCTTTCTTT
size: -
J: TRBJ1-1
D: -
V: TRBV6-5

CDR3: CASSESGQTDQYF
DNA: TGCGCCAGCAGTGAGTCGGGCCAGACGGATCAGTACTTC
size: few
J: TRBJ2-7
D: -
V: TRBV10-1

CDR3: CASSPLTRRTGDKTEAFF
DNA: TGTGCCAGCAGCCCCCTTACTCGACGGACAGGGGATAAAACTGAAGCTTTCTTT
size: -
J: TRBJ1-1
D: TRBD1
V: TRBV6-2/TRBV6-3

CDR3: CASSAQGLDGYTF
DNA: TGCGCCAGCAGCGCACAGGGGTTGGATGGCTACACCTTC
size: once
J: TRBJ1-2
D: TRBD1
V: TRBV5-1

CDR3: CASSVALGTDAQYF
DNA: TGTGCCAGCAGCGTCGCCCTTGGGACAGATGCGCAGTATTTT
size: -
J: TRBJ2-3
D: TRBD1
V: TRBV9

CDR3: CASSQEGVGAQGYGYTF
DNA: TGTGCCAGCAGCCAAGAAGGGGTCGGCGCACAGGGCTATGGCTACACCTTC
size: -
J: TRBJ1-2
D: -
V: TRBV14

CDR3: CASRRDSNQPQHF
DNA: TGTGCCAGCAGGAGGGATAGCAATCAGCCCCAGCATTTT
size: -
J: TRBJ1-5
D: -
V: TRBV2

CDR3: CASSGGQGYEQYF
DNA: TGCGCCAGCAGCGGGGGACAGGGTTACGAGCAGTACTTC
size: -
J: TRBJ2-7
D: TRBD1
V: TRBV5-1

CDR3: CSLLPNPGLATGSLNEQFF
DNA: TGCAGCCTCCTGCCAAACCCGGGACTAGCGACGGGTTCTTTAAATGAGCAGTTCTTC
size: -
J: TRBJ2-1
D: TRBD2
V: TRBV29-1

CDR3: CATSDFGEQFF
DNA: TGTGCCACCAGTGATTTTGGCGAGCAGTTCTTC
size: -
J: TRBJ2-1
D: -
V: TRBV24-1

CDR3: CASSAHGQGSSYEQYF
DNA: TGTGCCAGCAGCGCCCACGGACAGGGCAGCTCCTACGAGCAGTACTTC
size: -
J: TRBJ2-7
D: TRBD1
V: TRBV9

CDR3: CASSPRSSRGETQYF
DNA: TGTGCCAGCAGCCCCCGGTCCTCCCGGGGAGAGACCCAGTACTTC
size: -
J: TRBJ2-5
D: -
V: TRBV11-1

CDR3: CASSALNRGRGYTF
DNA: TGTGCCAGCAGCGCTCTTAACAGGGGGCGAGGCTACACCTTC
size: -
J: TRBJ1-2
D: TRBD1
V: TRBV3-1/TRBV3-2

CDR3: CASSLGARRGIQYF
DNA: TGTGCCAGCAGCTTGGGGGCGCGAAGAGGCATTCAGTACTTC
size: -
J: TRBJ2-4
D: -
V: TRBV11-2

CDR3: CASSPAGSYEQYF
DNA: TGTGCCAGCTCACCGGCAGGATCCTACGAGCAGTACTTC
size: -
J: TRBJ2-7
D: -
V: TRBV18

CDR3: CASSTADRGLYEQYF
DNA: TGTGCCAGCAGCACGGCGGACAGGGGACTCTACGAGCAGTACTTC
size: -
J: TRBJ2-7
D: TRBD1
V: TRBV5-6

CDR3: CAWSRAGVVTEAFF
DNA: TGTGCCTGGAGTCGGGCAGGGGTAGTGACTGAAGCTTTCTTT
size: -
J: TRBJ1-1
D: -
V: TRBV30

CDR3: CAIGGQLAEKLFF
DNA: TGTGCCATAGGGGGACAGCTTGCTGAAAAACTGTTTTTT
size: few
J: TRBJ1-4
D: TRBD1
V: TRBV10-3

CDR3: CASSYSRGKVGYGYTF
DNA: TGTGCCAGCAGTTACTCGAGGGGGAAGGTGGGCTATGGCTACACCTTC
size: -
J: TRBJ1-2
D: -
V: TRBV6-5

CDR3: CASSWLNRGSYTF
DNA: TGTGCCAGCAGTTGGCTAAACAGGGGTAGCTACACCTTC
size: -
J: TRBJ1-2
D: TRBD1
V: TRBV6-2/TRBV6-3

CDR3: CASSQGSGGTDTQYF
DNA: TGTGCCAGCAGCCAGGGTAGCGGGGGCACAGATACGCAGTATTTT
size: -
J: TRBJ2-3
D: TRBD2
V: TRBV9

CDR3: CASSLDRDDSPIYF
DNA: TGCGCCAGCAGCTTAGACAGGGATGACTCGCCCATATATTTT
size: -
J: TRBJ1-3
D: TRBD1
V: TRBV5-1